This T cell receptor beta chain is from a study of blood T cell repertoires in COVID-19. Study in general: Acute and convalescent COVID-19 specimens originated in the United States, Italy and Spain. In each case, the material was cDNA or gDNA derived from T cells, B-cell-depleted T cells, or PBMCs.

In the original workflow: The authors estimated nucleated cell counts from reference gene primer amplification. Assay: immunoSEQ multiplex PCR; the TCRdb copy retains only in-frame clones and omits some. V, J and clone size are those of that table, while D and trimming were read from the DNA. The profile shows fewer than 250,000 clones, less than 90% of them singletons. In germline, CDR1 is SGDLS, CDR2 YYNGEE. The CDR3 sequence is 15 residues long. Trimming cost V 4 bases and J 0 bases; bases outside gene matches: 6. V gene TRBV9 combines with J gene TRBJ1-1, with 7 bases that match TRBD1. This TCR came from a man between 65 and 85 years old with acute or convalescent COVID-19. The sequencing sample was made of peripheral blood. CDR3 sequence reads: CASSPQGQMNTEAFF. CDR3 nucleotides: TGTGCCAGCAGCCCACAGGGGCAAATGAACACTGAAGCTTTCTTT.